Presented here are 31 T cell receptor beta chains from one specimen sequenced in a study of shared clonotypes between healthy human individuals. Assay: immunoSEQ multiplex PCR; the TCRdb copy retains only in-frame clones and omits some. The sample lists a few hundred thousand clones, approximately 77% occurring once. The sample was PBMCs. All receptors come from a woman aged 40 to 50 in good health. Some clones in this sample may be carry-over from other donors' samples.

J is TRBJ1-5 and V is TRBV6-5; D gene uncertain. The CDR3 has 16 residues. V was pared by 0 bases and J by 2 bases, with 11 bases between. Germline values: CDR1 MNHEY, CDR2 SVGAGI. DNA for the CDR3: TGTGCCAGCAGTTACTCGTCCACCTATGGCAATCAGCCCCAGCATTTT. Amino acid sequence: CASSYSSTYGNQPQHF.

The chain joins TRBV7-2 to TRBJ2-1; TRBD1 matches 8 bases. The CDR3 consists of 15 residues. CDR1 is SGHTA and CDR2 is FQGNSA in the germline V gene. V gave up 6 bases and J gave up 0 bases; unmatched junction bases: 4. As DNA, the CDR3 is TGTGCCAGCAGGTTGACAGGGGCCTCCTACAATGAGCAGTTCTTC. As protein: CASRLTGASYNEQFF.

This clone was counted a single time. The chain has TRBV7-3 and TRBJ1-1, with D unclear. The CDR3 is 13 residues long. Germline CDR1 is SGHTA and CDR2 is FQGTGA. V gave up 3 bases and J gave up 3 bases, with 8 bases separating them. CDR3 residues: CASSFGQYTEAFF. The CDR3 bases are TGTGCCAGCAGCTTTGGCCAGTACACTGAAGCTTTCTTT.

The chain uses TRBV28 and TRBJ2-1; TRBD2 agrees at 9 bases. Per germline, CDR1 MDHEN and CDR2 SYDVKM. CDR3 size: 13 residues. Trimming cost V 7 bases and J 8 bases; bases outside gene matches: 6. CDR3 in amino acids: CASTLSGRDEQFF. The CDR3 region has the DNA TGTGCCAGCACCCTTAGCGGGAGAGATGAGCAGTTCTTC.

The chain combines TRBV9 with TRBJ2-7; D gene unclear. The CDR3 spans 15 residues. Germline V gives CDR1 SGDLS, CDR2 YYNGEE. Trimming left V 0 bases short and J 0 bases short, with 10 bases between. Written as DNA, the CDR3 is TGTGCCAGCAGCGTAGGGCCGATGAGCTCCTACGAGCAGTACTTC. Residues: CASSVGPMSSYEQYF.

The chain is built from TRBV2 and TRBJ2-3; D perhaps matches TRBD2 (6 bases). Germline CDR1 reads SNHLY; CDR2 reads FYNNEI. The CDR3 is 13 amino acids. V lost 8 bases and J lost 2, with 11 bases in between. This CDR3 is CASPGTYTDTQYF. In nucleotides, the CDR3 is TGTGCCAGCCCCGGGACTTACACAGATACGCAGTATTTT.

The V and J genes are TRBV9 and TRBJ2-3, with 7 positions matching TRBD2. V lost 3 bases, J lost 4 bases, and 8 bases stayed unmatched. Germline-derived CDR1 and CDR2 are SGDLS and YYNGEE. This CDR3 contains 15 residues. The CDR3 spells CASSASGTNADTQYF. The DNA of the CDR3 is TGTGCCAGCAGCGCGTCCGGGACTAATGCAGATACGCAGTATTTT.

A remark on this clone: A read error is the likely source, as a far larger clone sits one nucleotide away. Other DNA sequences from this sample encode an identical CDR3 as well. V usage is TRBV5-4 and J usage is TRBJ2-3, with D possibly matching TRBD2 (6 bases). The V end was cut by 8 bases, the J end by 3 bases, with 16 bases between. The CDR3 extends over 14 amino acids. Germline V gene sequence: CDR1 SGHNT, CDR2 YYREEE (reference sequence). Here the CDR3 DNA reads TGTGCCAGTAGCATGGGAGGTTGGACAGATACGCAGTATTTT. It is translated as CASSMGGWTDTQYF.

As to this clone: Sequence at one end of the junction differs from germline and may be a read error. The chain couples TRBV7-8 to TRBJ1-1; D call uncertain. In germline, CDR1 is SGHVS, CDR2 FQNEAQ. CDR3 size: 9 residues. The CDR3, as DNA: TGTGCCACGGGCACCCCCGGCGGCTTT. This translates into CATGTPGGF. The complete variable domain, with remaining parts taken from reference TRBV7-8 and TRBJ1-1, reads GAGVSQSPRYKVAKRGQDVALRCDPISGHVSLFWYQQALGQGPEFLTYFQNEAQLDKSGLPSDRFFAERPEGSVSTLKIQRTQQEDSAVYLCATGTPGGFGQGTRLTVV.

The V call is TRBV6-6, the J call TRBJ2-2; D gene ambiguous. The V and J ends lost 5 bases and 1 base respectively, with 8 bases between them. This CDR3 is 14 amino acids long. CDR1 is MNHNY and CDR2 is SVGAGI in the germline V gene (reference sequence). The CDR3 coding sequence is TGTGCCAGCAGTCAGGACGGGAACACCGGGGAGCTGTTTTTT. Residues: CASSQDGNTGELFF.

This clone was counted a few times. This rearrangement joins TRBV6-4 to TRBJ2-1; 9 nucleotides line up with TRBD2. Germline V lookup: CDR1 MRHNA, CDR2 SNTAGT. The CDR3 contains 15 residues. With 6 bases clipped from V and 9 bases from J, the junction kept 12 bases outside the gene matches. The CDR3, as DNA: TGTGCCAGCAGCGAGACTAGCGGTGGGGGGAGTGAGCAGTTCTTC. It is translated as CASSETSGGGSEQFF.

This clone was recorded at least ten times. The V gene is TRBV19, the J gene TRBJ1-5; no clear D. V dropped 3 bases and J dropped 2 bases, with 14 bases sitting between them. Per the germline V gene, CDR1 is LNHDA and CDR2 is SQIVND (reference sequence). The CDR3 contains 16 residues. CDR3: CASSIPSFIGNQPQHF. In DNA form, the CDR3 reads TGTGCCAGTAGTATTCCCTCGTTTATAGGCAATCAGCCCCAGCATTTT.

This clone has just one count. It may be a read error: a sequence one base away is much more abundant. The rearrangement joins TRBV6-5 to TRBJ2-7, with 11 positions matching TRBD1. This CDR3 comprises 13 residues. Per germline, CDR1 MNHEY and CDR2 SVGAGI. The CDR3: CASRGQGVFEQHF. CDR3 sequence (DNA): TGTGCCAGCAGGGGACAGGGGGTGTTTGAGCAGCACTTC.

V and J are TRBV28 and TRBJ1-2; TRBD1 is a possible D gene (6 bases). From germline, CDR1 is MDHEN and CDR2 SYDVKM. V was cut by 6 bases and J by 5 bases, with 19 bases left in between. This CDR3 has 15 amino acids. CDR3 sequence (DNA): TGTGCCAGCAGGGGGGGCGGCAGGGACATTTATGGCTACACCTTC. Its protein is CASRGGGRDIYGYTF.

CDR3 amino acids: CASSQFTGGSDTEAFF. CDR3 DNA: TGTGCCAGCAGCCAGTTCACCGGGGGGTCCGACACTGAAGCTTTCTTT. The chain combines TRBV7-2 with TRBJ1-1; TRBD1 might be the D (5 bases). Germline CDR1 reads SGHTA; CDR2 reads FQGNSA. This CDR3 spans 16 amino acids. The ends were cut back, 5 bases at V and 3 bases at J, with 19 bases in the middle.

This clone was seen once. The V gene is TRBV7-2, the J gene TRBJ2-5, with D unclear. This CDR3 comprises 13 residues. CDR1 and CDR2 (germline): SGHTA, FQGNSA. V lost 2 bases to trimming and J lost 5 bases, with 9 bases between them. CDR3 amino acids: CASSLMVRETQYF. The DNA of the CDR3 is TGTGCCAGCAGCTTAATGGTACGGGAGACCCAGTACTTC.

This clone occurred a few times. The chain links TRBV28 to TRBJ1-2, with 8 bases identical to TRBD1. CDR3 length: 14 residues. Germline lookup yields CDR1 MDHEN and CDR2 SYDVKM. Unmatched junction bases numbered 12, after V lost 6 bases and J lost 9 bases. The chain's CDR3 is CASRPGGAGQRYTF. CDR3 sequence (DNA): TGTGCCAGCAGACCAGGGGGCGCGGGGCAGCGCTACACCTTC.

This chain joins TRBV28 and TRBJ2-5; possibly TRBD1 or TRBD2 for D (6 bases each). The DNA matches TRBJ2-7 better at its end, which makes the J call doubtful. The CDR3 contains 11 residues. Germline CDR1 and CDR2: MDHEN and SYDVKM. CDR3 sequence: CAQGRTYEQYF. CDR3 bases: TGTGCCCAGGGGAGGACCTACGAGCAGTACTTC.

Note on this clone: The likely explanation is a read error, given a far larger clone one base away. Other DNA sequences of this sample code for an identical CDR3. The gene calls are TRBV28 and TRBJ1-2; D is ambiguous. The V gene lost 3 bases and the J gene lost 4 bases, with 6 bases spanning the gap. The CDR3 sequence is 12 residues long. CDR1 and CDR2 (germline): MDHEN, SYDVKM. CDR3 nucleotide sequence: TGTGCCAGCAGTTTCTTGGGCTATGGCTACACCTTC. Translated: CASSFLGYGYTF.

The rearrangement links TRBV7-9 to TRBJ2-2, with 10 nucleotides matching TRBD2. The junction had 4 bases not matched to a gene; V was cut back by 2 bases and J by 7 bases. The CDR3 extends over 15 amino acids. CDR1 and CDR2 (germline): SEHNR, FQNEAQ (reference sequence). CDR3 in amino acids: CASSLLAGVVGELFF. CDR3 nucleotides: TGTGCCAGCAGCTTACTAGCGGGAGTGGTCGGGGAGCTGTTTTTT.

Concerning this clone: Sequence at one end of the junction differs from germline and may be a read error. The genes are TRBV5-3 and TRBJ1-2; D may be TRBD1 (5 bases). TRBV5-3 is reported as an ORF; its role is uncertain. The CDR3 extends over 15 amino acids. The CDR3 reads CASSLEGTVGYGYTF. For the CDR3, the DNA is TGTGCCAGCAGCTTGGAAGGGACTGTGGGATATGGCTACACCTTC.

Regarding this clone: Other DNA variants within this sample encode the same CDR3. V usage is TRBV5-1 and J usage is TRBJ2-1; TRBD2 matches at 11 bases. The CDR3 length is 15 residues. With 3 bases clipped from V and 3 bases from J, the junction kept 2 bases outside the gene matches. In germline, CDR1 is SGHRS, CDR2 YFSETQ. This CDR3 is CASSSGTSGYNEQFF. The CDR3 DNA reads TGCGCCAGCAGCTCCGGGACTAGCGGCTACAATGAGCAGTTCTTC.

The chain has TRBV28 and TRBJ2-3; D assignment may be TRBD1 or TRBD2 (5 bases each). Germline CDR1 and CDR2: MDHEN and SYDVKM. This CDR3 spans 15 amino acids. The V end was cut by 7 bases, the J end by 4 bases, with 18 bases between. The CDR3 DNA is TGTGCCAGCACTCGAGGGACGTCCCGTTCAGATACGCAGTATTTT. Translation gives CASTRGTSRSDTQYF.

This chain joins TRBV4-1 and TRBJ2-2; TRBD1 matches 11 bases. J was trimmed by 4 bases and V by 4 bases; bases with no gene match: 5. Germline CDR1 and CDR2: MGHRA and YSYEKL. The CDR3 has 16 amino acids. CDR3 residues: CASSLRTGGVTGELFF. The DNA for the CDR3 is TGCGCCAGCAGCCTCCGGACAGGGGGCGTCACCGGGGAGCTGTTTTTT.

The CDR3 DNA follows: TGTGCCAGCAGGACTAGCACCTTTAACAATGAGCAGTTCTTC. This gives the protein CASRTSTFNNEQFF. The J gene is TRBJ2-1, the V gene TRBV7-2; 7 bases are shared with TRBD2. Germline V CDR1 and CDR2: SGHTA, FQGNSA. V shed 6 bases, J shed 5 bases, and the junction held 7 bases outside the gene matches. The CDR3 consists of 14 residues.

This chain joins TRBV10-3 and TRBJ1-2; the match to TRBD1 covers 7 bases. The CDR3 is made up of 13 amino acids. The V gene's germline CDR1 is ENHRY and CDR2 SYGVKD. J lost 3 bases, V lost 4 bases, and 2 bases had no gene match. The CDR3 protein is CAISAGTDYGYTF. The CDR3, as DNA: TGTGCCATCAGTGCGGGGACAGACTATGGCTACACCTTC.

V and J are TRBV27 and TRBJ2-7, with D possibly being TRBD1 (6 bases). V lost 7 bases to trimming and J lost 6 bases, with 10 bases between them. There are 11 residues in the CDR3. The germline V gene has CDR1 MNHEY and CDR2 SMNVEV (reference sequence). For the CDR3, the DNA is TGTGCCAGCACCGAGGGGGTCGAGCAGTACTTC. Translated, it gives CASTEGVEQYF.

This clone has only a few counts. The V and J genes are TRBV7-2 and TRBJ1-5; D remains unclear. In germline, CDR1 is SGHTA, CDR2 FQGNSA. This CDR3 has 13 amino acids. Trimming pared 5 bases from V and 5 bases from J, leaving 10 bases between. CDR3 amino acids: CASSQGMDQPQHF. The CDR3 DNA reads TGTGCCAGCAGCCAAGGAATGGATCAGCCCCAGCATTTT. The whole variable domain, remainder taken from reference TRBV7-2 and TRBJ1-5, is GAGVSQSPSNKVTEKGKDVELRCDPISGHTALYWYRQSLGQGLEFLIYFQGNSAPDKSGLPSDRFSAERTGGSVSTLTIQRTQQEDSAVYLCASSQGMDQPQHFGDGTRLSIL.

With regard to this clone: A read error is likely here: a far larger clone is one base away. CDR3 nucleotide sequence: TGTGCCAGCAGTAAACATGGCTATGGCTACACCTTC. Translating it yields CASSKHGYGYTF. The rearrangement links TRBV14 to TRBJ1-2; no clear D gene. Deletions cut 6 bases from V and 4 bases from J, with 9 bases between. The CDR3 consists of 12 residues. CDR1 and CDR2 (germline): SGHDN, FVKESK.

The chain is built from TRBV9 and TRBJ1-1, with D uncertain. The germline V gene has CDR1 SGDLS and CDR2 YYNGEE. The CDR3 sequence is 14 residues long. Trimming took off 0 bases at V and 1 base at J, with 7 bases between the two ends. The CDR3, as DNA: TGTGCCAGCAGCGTAGGGCCGCAGAACACTGAAGCTTTCTTT. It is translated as CASSVGPQNTEAFF.

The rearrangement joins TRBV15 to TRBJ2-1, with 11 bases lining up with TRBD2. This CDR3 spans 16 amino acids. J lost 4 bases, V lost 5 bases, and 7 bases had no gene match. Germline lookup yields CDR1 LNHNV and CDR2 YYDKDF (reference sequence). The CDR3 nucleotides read TGTGCCACCAGCCCTCGGACTAGCGGGTCTTACAATGAGCAGTTCTTC. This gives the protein CATSPRTSGSYNEQFF.